This TCR beta chain originates from a study of response to subunit inactivated influenza vaccine. This clonotype occurred many times. MiXCR was run by TCRdb on the RT-PCR reads, yielding one entry per CDR3 protein. This table has a few hundred thousand distinct CDR3 sequences, approximately 10% appearing once. Trimming cost V 2 bases and J 6 bases, with 5 bases left between them. The CDR3 is 12 residues long. The germline V gene has CDR1 SGHAT and CDR2 FQNNGV. The sample was also reused in another study, on T cells expressing NK-cell markers. From that paper: For TCR beta, cDNA was produced by 5'RACE template switching with UMIs. Sorted CD3+CD56+NKG2C+, CD3+CD56+NKG2C- and CD3+CD56-NKG2C+ T cells supplied TCR beta repertoires. Within the sequenced cohort of eight donors, seven exhibited HCMV seropositivity and one was seronegative. More than 5 donors showed dominant NKG2C+ clonotypes comprising about 1.0-7.0% of their CD8+ T cells.

The sequencing used PBMCs from blood, collected on the day of vaccination. The sequence derives from a man between 50 and 59 years old who received an inactivated influenza vaccine. The chain combines TRBV11-2 with TRBJ2-1; no clear D gene. Written as DNA, the CDR3 is TGTGCCAGCAGCTTATATTCCAATGAGCAGTTCTTC. Its protein is CASSLYSNEQFF. The full variable domain, its missing parts supplied by reference TRBV11-2 and TRBJ2-1, is EAGVAQSPRYKIIEKRQSVAFWCNPISGHATLYWYQQILGQGPKLLIQFQNNGVVDDSQLPKDRFSAERLKGVDSTLKIQPAKLEDSAVYLCASSLYSNEQFFGPGTRLTVL.